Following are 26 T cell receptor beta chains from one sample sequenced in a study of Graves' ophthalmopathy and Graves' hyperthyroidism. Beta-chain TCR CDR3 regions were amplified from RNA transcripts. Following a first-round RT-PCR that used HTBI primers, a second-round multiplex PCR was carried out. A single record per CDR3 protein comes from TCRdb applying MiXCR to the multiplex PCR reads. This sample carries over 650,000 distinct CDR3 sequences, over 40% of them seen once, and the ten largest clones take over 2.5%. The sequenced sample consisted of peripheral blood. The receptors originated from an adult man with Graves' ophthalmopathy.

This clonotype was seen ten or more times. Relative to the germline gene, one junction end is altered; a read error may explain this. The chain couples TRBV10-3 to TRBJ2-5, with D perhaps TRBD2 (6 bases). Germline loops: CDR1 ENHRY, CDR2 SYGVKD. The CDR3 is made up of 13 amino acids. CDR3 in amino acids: CASSAGLQETQYF. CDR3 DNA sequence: TGTGCCAGCAGTGCGGGACTCCAAGAGACCCAGTACTTC.

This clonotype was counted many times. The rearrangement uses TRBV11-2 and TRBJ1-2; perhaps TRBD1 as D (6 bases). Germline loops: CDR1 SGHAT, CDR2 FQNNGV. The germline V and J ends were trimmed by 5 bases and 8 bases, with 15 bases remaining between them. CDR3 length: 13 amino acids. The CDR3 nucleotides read TGTGCCAGCAGCGACTATACAGGGATCGGCTACACCTTC. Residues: CASSDYTGIGYTF.

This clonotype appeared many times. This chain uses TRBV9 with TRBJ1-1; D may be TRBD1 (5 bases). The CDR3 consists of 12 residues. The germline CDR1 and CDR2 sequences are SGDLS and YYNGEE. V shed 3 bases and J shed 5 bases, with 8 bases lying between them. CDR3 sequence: CASSAGFTEAFF. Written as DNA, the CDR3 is TGTGCCAGCAGCGCAGGGTTTACTGAAGCTTTCTTT.

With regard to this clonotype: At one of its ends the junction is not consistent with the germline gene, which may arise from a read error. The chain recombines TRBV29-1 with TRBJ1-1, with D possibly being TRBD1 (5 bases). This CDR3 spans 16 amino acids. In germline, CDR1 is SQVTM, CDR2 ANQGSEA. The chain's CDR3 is CAWSPPSSGLNTEAFF. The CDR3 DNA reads TGTGCCTGGAGTCCGCCCTCCTCAGGGTTGAACACTGAAGCTTTCTTT.

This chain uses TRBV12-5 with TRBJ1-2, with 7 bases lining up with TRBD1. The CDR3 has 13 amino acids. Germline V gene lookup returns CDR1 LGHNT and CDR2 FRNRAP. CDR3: CASSLRQGCGYTF. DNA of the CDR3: TGTGCCAGCAGTTTACGACAGGGTTGCGGCTACACCTTC.

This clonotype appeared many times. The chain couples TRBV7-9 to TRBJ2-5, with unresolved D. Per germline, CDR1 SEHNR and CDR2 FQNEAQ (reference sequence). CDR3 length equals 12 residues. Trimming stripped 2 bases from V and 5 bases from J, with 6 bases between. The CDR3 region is CASSLFRETQYF. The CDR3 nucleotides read TGTGCCAGCAGCTTATTCAGGGAGACCCAGTACTTC.

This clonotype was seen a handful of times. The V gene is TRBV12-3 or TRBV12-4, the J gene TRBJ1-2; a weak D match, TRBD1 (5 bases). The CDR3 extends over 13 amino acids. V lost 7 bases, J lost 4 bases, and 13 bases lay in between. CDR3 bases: TGTGCCAGCAAAGGGGTGGGACTCTATGGCTACACCTTC. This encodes CASKGVGLYGYTF.

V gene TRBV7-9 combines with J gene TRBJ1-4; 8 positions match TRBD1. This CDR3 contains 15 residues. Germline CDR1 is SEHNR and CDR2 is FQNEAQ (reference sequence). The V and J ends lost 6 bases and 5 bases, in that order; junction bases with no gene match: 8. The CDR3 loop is CASRGQGALNEKLFF. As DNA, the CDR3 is TGTGCCAGCAGAGGACAGGGAGCTCTCAATGAAAAACTGTTTTTT.

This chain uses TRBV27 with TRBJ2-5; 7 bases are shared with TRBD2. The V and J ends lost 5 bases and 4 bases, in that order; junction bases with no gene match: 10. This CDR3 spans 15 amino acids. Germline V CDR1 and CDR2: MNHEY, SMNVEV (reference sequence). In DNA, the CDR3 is TGTGCCAGCAGTACCCTCGCGGGAGTCCCAGAGACCCAGTACTTC. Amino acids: CASSTLAGVPETQYF.

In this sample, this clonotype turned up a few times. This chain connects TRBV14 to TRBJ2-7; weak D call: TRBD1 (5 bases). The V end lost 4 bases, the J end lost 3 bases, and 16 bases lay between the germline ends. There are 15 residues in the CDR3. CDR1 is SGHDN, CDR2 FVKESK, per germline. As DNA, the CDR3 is TGTGCCAGCAGCCGATCAGGGAATACCTTCTACGAGCAGTACTTC. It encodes CASSRSGNTFYEQYF.

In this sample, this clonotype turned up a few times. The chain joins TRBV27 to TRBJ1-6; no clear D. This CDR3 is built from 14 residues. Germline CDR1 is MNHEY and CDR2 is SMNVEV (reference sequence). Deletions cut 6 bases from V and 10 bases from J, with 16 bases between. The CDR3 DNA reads TGTGCCAGCAGCCAAGGACCGCCTCTCTCACCCCTCCACTTT. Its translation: CASSQGPPLSPLHF.

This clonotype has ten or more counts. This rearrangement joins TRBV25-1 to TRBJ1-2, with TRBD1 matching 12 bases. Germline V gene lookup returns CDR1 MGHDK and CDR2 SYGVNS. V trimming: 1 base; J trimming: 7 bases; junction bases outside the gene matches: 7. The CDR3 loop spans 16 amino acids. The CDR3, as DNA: TGTGCCAGCAGTGAATTTATGGGACAGGGGGCTTCTGGCTACACCTTC. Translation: CASSEFMGQGASGYTF.

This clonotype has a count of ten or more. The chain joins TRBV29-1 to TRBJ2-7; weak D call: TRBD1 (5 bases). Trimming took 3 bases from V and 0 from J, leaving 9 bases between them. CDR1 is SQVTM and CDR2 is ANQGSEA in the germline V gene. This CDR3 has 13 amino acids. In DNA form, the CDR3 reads TGCAGCGTTGAGGGGCTCAACTCCTACGAGCAGTACTTC. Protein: CSVEGLNSYEQYF.

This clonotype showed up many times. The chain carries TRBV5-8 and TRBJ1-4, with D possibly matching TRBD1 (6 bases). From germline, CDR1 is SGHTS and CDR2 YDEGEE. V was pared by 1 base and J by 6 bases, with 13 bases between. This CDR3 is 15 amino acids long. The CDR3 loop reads CASSLNRAVDEKLFF. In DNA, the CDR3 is TGTGCCAGCAGCTTGAACAGGGCAGTTGATGAAAAACTGTTTTTT. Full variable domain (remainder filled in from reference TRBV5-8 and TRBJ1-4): EAGVTQSPTHLIKTRGQQATLRCSPISGHTSVYWYQQALGLGLQFLLWYDEGEERNRGNFPPRFSGRQFPNYSSELNVNALELEDSALYLCASSLNRAVDEKLFFGSGTQLSVL.

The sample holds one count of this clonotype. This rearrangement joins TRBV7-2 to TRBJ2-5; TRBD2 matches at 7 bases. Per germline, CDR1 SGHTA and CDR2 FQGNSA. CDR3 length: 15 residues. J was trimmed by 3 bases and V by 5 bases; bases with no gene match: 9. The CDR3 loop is CASSQGGWSEETQYF. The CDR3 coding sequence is TGTGCCAGCAGCCAGGGAGGGTGGTCGGAAGAGACCCAGTACTTC.

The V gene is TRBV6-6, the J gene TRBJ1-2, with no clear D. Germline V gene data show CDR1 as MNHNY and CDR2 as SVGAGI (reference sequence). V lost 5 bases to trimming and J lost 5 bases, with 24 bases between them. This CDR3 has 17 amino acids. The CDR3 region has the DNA TGTGCCAGCAGTGAAATGTTTTTGAAGGAGGACCTATATGGCTACACCTTC. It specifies CASSEMFLKEDLYGYTF.

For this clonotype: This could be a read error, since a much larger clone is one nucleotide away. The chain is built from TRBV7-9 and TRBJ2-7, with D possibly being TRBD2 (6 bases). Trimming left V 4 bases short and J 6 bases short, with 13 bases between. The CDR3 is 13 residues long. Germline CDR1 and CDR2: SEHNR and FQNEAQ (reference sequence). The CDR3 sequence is CASSWGRGGEQYF. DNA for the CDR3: TGTGCCAGCAGCTGGGGACGGGGAGGCGAGCAGTACTTC.

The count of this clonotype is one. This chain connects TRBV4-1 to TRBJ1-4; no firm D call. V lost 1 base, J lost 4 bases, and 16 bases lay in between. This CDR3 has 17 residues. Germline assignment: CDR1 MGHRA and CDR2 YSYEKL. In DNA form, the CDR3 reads TGCGCCAGCAGCCAAGTAGGTCCCAGTCCCGGTAATGAAAAACTGTTTTTT. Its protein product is CASSQVGPSPGNEKLFF.

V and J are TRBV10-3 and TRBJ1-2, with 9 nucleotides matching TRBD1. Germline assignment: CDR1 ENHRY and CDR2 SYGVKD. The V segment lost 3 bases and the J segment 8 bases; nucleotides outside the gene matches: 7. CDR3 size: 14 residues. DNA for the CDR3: TGTGCCATCAGTGACTCAGGACAGGGGCGAGGCTACACCTTC. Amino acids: CAISDSGQGRGYTF.

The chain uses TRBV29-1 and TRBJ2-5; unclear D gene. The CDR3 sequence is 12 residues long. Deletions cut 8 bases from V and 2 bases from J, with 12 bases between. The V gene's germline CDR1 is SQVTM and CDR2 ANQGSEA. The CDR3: CSLALGQETQYF. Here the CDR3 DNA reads TGCAGCTTAGCTTTGGGGCAAGAGACCCAGTACTTC.

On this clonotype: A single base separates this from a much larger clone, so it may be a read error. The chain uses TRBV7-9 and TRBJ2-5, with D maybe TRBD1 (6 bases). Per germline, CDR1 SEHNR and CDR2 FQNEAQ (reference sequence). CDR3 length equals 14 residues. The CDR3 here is CSSSSRRGQESQYF. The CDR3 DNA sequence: TGTTCCAGCAGCTCCCGACGGGGACAAGAGAGCCAGTACTTC.

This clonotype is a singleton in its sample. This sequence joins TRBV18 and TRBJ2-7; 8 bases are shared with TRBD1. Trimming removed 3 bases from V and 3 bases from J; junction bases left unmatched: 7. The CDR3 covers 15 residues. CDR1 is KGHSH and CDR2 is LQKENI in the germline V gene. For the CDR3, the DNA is TGTGCCAGCTCACCTCCGGGACAGGTTAACTACGAGCAGTACTTC. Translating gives CASSPPGQVNYEQYF.

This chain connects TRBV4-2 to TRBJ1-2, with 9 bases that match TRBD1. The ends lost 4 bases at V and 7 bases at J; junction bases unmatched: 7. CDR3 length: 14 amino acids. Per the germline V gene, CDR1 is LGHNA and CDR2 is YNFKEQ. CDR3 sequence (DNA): TGTGCCAGCAGCCCGTGGACAGGGGTGCTTGGCTACACCTTC. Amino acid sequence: CASSPWTGVLGYTF.

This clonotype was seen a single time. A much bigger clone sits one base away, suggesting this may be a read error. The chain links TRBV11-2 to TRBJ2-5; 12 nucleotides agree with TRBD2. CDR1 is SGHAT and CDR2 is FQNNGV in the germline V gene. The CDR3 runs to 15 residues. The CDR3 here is CANSALAGGQETQYF. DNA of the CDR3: TGTGCCAACAGCGCTCTAGCGGGGGGGCAAGAGACCCAGTACTTC.

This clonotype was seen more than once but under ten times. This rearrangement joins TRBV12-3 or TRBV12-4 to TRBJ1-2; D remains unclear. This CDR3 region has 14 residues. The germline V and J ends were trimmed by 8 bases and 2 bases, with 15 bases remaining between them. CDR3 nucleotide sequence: TGTGCCAGCTCACCACCGACCCGGAACTATGGCTACACCTTC. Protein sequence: CASSPPTRNYGYTF.

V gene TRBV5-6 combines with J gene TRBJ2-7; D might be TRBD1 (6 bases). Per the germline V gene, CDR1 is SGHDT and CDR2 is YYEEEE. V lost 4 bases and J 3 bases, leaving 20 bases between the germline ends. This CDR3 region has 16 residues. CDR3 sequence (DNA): TGTGCCAGCAGCCCAATCCAAACAGGGTCGGTCTACGAGCAGTACTTC. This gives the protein CASSPIQTGSVYEQYF.